This T cell receptor (beta chain) was documented in a study of breast tumors, draining lymph nodes, adjacent tissues. Study conclusions and caveats: Most tumor T cells seemingly derive from lymph node, then expand in tumor. Tumor TCR diversity was below lymph nodes but above nontumor tissue.

There are many counts of this clonotype. The antigen remains undetermined. The lymph nodes were axillary draining lymph nodes from breast cancer patients. One entry per CDR3 protein results from TCRdb running MiXCR on the multiplex PCR reads. The data show about 130,000 distinct CDR3 sequences, 21% seen once. CDR1 is MNHEY and CDR2 is SVGAGI in the germline V gene. The germline V and J ends were trimmed by 0 bases and 8 bases, with 19 bases remaining between them. The CDR3 covers 17 residues. Sequenced sample: axillary lymph node tissue. This clonotype was sampled from a female donor with breast cancer. Some clones in this sample may be carry-over from other donors' samples. The chain carries TRBV6-5 and TRBJ1-4; D is ambiguous. The CDR3 DNA is TGTGCCAGCAGTTACTCGTGGTTCGGGGAAGTTAAGGAAAAACTGTTTTTT. This translates into CASSYSWFGEVKEKLFF.